What follows are 26 T cell receptor beta chains derived from one specimen sequenced in a study of vaccination and CD4 T cells after COVID-19. Treatment in this sample: 10-day PBMC culture with coronavirus spike peptide pools or control peptides (ViraFEST assay). CD4+ T cells that came from the unexposed donor were collected before the COVID-19 pandemic (2011-2018). Sequenced with the Oncomine TCR Beta short-read assay was DNA taken from cultured CD4+ T cells. Using the QIAamp micro DNA kit, genomic DNA was extracted from the CD4+ T cells that had been cultured. MiXCR was run by TCRdb on the PCR reads, yielding one entry per CDR3 protein. The data show thousands of distinct CDR3 sequences, with 25% to 35% seen just once and 13% to 15% held by the top ten. These receptors lack a known antigen. Input material: CD4+ T cells from blood, cultured in vitro. These receptors all stem from a human donor in good health.

The rearrangement uses TRBV11-2 and TRBJ1-5, with D possibly TRBD1 on 5 matching bases. The germline V gene encodes CDR1 SGHAT and CDR2 FQNNGV. The CDR3 is made up of 14 amino acids. V lost 5 bases and J lost 1, with 9 bases in between. Written as DNA, the CDR3 is TGTGCCAGCAGCCCCCGGGACAGCAATCAGCCCCAGCATTTT. This gives the protein CASSPRDSNQPQHF. The complete variable domain, with remaining parts taken from reference TRBV11-2 and TRBJ1-5, reads EAGVAQSPRYKIIEKRQSVAFWCNPISGHATLYWYQQILGQGPKLLIQFQNNGVVDDSQLPKDRFSAERLKGVDSTLKIQPAKLEDSAVYLCASSPRDSNQPQHFGDGTRLSIL.

This chain links TRBV27 with TRBJ1-5; D is ambiguous. V was shortened by 5 bases and J by 4 bases, with 9 bases between the two germline ends. The CDR3 consists of 13 residues. Germline V gene sequence: CDR1 MNHEY, CDR2 SMNVEV (reference sequence). CDR3 in DNA: TGTGCCAGCAGTCCAAGGGTTAATCAGCCCCAGCATTTT. Residues: CASSPRVNQPQHF.

In this sample, this clonotype turned up a few times. This chain links TRBV15 with TRBJ2-3; no definite D call. The CDR3 is made up of 17 amino acids. CDR1 LNHNV and CDR2 YYDKDF come from the germline V gene (reference sequence). The V end lost 0 bases, the J end lost 1 base, and 14 bases lay between the germline ends. Written as DNA, the CDR3 is TGTGCCACCAGCAGAGAGAGTTTGCTAGGACGCACAGATACGCAGTATTTT. It yields the protein CATSRESLLGRTDTQYF.

The chain joins TRBV24-1 to TRBJ2-5; no clear D. V lost 3 bases and J lost 1, with 8 bases in between. Germline CDR1 and CDR2: KGHDR and SFDVKD. The CDR3 length is 14 residues. In nucleotides, the CDR3 is TGTGCCACCAGTGATCTGTTCGCCCAAGAGACCCAGTACTTC. Encoded protein: CATSDLFAQETQYF.

Only a few counts were recorded for this clonotype. The chain carries TRBV27 and TRBJ1-1, with D unclear. V was pared by 5 bases and J by 5 bases, with 12 bases between. Germline V lookup: CDR1 MNHEY, CDR2 SMNVEV (reference sequence). CDR3 size: 13 residues. The CDR3 loop reads CASSRYMGTEAFF. The CDR3 DNA is TGTGCCAGCAGTCGATACATGGGAACTGAAGCTTTCTTT.

This clonotype is termed medium-sized. CDR3 bases: TGTGCCAGCAGTCCCCGAGGGACAGGGGGCAAGAACACCTTC. It is translated as CASSPRGTGGKNTF. The chain couples TRBV27 to TRBJ1-2; 12 bases fit TRBD1. J lost 12 bases, V lost 5 bases, and 10 bases had no gene match. The CDR3 sequence is 14 residues long. Germline assignment: CDR1 MNHEY and CDR2 SMNVEV (reference sequence).

This clonotype occurred a few times. The CDR3 spells CASSAGPYNSPLHF. The CDR3 DNA follows: TGTGCCAGCAGTGCGGGACCTTATAATTCACCCCTCCACTTT. V gene TRBV6-1 combines with J gene TRBJ1-6; the D gene is possibly TRBD1 (5 bases). Per the germline V gene, CDR1 is MNHNS and CDR2 is SASEGT. This CDR3 has 14 amino acids. Trimming left V 4 bases short and J 4 bases short, with 8 bases between.

This clonotype showed up just a few times. V usage is TRBV6-1 and J usage is TRBJ2-7, with 8 bases that match TRBD1. From germline, CDR1 is MNHNS and CDR2 SASEGT. This CDR3 has 13 amino acids. V lost 5 bases and J lost 2; bases outside the gene matches: 2. CDR3 bases: TGTGCCAGCAGTCTCAGGGGGCCCTACGAGCAGTACTTC. Its protein is CASSLRGPYEQYF.

Judged by abundance, this clonotype is medium-sized (0.01 to 0.1%). The chain employs TRBV2 and TRBJ2-1, with D unresolved. This CDR3 region has 15 residues. Germline V lookup: CDR1 SNHLY, CDR2 FYNNEI. V was cut by 9 bases and J by 3 bases, with 18 bases left in between. Written as DNA, the CDR3 is TGTGCCAGTCCAACCAACCCGCTGATCTACAATGAGCAGTTCTTC. It encodes CASPTNPLIYNEQFF.

This clonotype has only a few counts. The chain uses TRBV20-1 and TRBJ2-3, with a possible D match to TRBD1 (5 bases). Germline lookup yields CDR1 DFQATT and CDR2 SNEGSKA (reference sequence). The CDR3 loop spans 14 amino acids. Between the trimmed V and J ends, which lost 0 bases and 6 bases, there was a span of 13 bases. In DNA, the CDR3 is TGCAGTGCTAGAGATCGGCTCAGGGTGGATACGCAGTATTTT. Translated: CSARDRLRVDTQYF.

This clonotype was observed a few times. The rearrangement uses TRBV7-2 and TRBJ2-5, with TRBD2 matching over 14 bases. The CDR3 is 14 residues long. CDR1 is SGHTA, CDR2 FQGNSA, per germline. The J segment lost 10 bases and the V segment lost 4 bases, leaving 5 bases of the junction unmatched. Written as DNA, the CDR3 is TGTGCCAGCAGCTCGGGACTAGCGGGGGTGATCCAGTACTTC. Its protein is CASSSGLAGVIQYF.

V and J are TRBV15 and TRBJ2-2, with TRBD1 identical over 7 bases. With V trimmed by 3 bases and J by 4 bases, 8 bases remained unmatched. This CDR3 has 16 residues. The V gene's germline CDR1 is LNHNV and CDR2 YYDKDF (reference sequence). The CDR3 DNA is TGTGCCACCAGCAGGGGGCAGGGGGTGCGCACCGGGGAGCTGTTTTTT. Protein product: CATSRGQGVRTGELFF.

This chain joins TRBV6-1 and TRBJ1-6; tentatively, D is TRBD1 (5 bases). CDR1 and CDR2 (germline): MNHNS, SASEGT. The CDR3 covers 12 residues. Trimming stripped 6 bases from V and 12 bases from J, with 12 bases between. The CDR3 region has the DNA TGTGCCAGCAGCCTACCCCAGGGACCCCTCCACTTT. It codes for CASSLPQGPLHF.

The chain recombines TRBV20-1 with TRBJ2-1; D is unclear. Germline loops: CDR1 DFQATT, CDR2 SNEGSKA (reference sequence). This CDR3 is 13 amino acids long. Trimming removed 6 bases at V and 2 bases at J, with 11 bases between. CDR3 amino acids: CSAPNPAYNEQFF. The CDR3 DNA sequence: TGCAGTGCCCCCAATCCCGCCTACAATGAGCAGTTCTTC.

This clonotype showed up just a few times. V and J are TRBV20-1 and TRBJ1-5; TRBD1 aligns across 7 bases. This CDR3 is 14 amino acids long. With V trimmed by 2 bases and J by 5 bases, 6 bases remained unmatched. Germline V gene lookup returns CDR1 DFQATT and CDR2 SNEGSKA (reference sequence). The DNA of the CDR3 is TGCAGTGCTAGACTCGGGACAGACCATCAGCCCCAGCATTTT. This codes for CSARLGTDHQPQHF.

This chain links TRBV6-1 with TRBJ2-7, with 7 positions matching TRBD2. The CDR3 runs 15 residues. Germline CDR1 and CDR2: MNHNS and SASEGT. V was pared by 6 bases and J by 2 bases, with 10 bases of the junction left unmatched. The CDR3 nucleotides are TGTGCCAGCAGATCCCTAAGCGGGATTGCCTACGAGCAGTACTTC. This encodes CASRSLSGIAYEQYF.

This clonotype was seen a few times. V gene TRBV6-5 combines with J gene TRBJ2-1; D is unclear. Deletions cut 0 bases from V and 1 base from J, with 7 bases between. The germline V gene has CDR1 MNHEY and CDR2 SVGAGI. The CDR3 totals 15 residues. CDR3 nucleotides: TGTGCCAGCAGTTACTCGATCAGGTCCTACAATGAGCAGTTCTTC. Encoded protein: CASSYSIRSYNEQFF.

This chain joins TRBV20-1 and TRBJ2-7, with 7 positions matching TRBD1. The CDR3 is 10 residues long. V shed 7 bases and J 9 bases; nucleotides not matched to a gene: 6. Germline V gene data show CDR1 as DFQATT and CDR2 as SNEGSKA (reference sequence). CDR3 in amino acids: CSVGTEAQYF. CDR3 DNA: TGCAGTGTCGGGACAGAAGCGCAGTACTTC.

This sequence joins TRBV7-2 and TRBJ2-7, with 8 bases matching TRBD1. J lost 6 bases, V lost 8 bases, and 9 bases had no gene match. There are 13 residues in the CDR3. Germline CDR1 is SGHTA and CDR2 is FQGNSA. CDR3 bases: TGTGCCAGCTCGACAGGGGCCCGTGTCGAGCAGTACTTC. Amino acids: CASSTGARVEQYF.

The CDR3 DNA reads as TGTGCCATCAGTGAGGGAGATTTTAACACTGAAGCTTTCTTT. Amino acid sequence: CAISEGDFNTEAFF. The J gene is TRBJ1-1, the V gene TRBV10-3, with D unresolved. The germline V and J ends were trimmed by 2 bases and 2 bases, with 9 bases remaining between them. Looked up from germline, CDR1 is ENHRY and CDR2 is SYGVKD. This CDR3 is built from 14 residues.

In this sample, this clonotype turned up a few times. This chain links TRBV6-2 or TRBV6-3 with TRBJ1-2; 8 bases agree with TRBD1. J gave up 5 bases and V 5 bases, and 10 bases lay outside the gene matches. The CDR3 length is 15 residues. Germline V gene lookup returns CDR1 MNHEY and CDR2 SVGEGT. CDR3 coding DNA: TGTGCCAGCAGTCCGACAGGGGCCACGTATTATGGCTACACCTTC. Its translation is CASSPTGATYYGYTF.

The rearrangement joins TRBV6-2 or TRBV6-3 to TRBJ2-2; D unresolved. Germline lookup yields CDR1 MNHEY and CDR2 SVGEGT. This CDR3 spans 14 amino acids. V was shortened by 6 bases and J by 5 bases, with 13 bases between the two germline ends. DNA for the CDR3: TGTGCCAGCAGGCTGGCAGGTTGGACCGGGGAGCTGTTTTTT. This gives the protein CASRLAGWTGELFF.

This clonotype has just a few counts. The J gene is TRBJ1-1, the V gene TRBV6-5, with D uncertain. The CDR3 spans 13 residues. The V gene's germline CDR1 is MNHEY and CDR2 SVGAGI. Deletions cut 4 bases from V and 8 bases from J, with 14 bases between. This CDR3 reads CASSLIEGLEAFF. CDR3 nucleotide sequence: TGTGCCAGCAGTTTAATTGAGGGCCTCGAAGCTTTCTTT.

This clonotype was seen more than once but under ten times. V and J are TRBV6-1 and TRBJ2-7; 7 bases fit TRBD2. The CDR3 is 13 residues long. Germline values: CDR1 MNHNS, CDR2 SASEGT. Losses at the gene ends were 8 bases for V and 7 bases for J; bases not matched to a gene: 11. In nucleotides, the CDR3 is TGTGCCAGCTCCTGGGACTACCGGGCGGAGCAGTACTTC. Its protein is CASSWDYRAEQYF.

This chain uses TRBV3-1 with TRBJ1-2; 9 positions agree with TRBD1. V shed 3 bases, J shed 4 bases, and the junction held 6 bases outside the gene matches. The CDR3 contains 15 residues. Looked up from germline, CDR1 is LGHDT and CDR2 is YNNKEL (reference sequence). CDR3 in amino acids: CASSQADRGTYGYTF. CDR3 coding DNA: TGTGCCAGCAGCCAGGCGGACAGGGGCACCTATGGCTACACCTTC.

A few counts support this clonotype. J is TRBJ2-3 and V is TRBV19; D not certain. CDR1 and CDR2 (germline): LNHDA, SQIVND (reference sequence). CDR3 size: 13 residues. Trimming took off 7 bases at V and 2 bases at J, with 10 bases between the two ends. The CDR3 protein is CASTATFTDTQYF. The CDR3 bases are TGTGCCAGTACTGCAACCTTCACAGATACGCAGTATTTT.